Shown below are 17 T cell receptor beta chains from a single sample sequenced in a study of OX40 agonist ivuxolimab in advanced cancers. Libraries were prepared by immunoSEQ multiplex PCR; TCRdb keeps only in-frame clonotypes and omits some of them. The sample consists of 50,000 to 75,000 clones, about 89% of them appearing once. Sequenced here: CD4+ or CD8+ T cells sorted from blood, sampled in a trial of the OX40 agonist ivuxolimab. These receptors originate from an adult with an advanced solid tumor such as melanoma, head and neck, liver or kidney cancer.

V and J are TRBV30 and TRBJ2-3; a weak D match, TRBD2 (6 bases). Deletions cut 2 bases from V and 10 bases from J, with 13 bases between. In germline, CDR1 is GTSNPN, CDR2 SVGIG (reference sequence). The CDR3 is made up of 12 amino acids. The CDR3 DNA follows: TGTGCCTGGAGTACCCTCGGGGGTGCGCAGTATTTT. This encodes CAWSTLGGAQYF.

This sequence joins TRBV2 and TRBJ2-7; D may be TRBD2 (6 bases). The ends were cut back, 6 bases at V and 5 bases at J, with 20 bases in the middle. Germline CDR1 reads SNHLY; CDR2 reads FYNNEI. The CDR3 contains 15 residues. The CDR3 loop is CASRAAGGPKDEQYF. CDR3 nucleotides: TGTGCCAGCAGAGCCGCCGGGGGACCTAAGGACGAGCAGTACTTC.

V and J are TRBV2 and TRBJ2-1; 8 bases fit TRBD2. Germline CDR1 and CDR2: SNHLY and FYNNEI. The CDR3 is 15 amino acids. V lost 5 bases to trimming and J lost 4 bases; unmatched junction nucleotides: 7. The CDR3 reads CASSPTSGVYNEQFF. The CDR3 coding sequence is TGTGCCAGCAGTCCTACTAGCGGCGTGTACAATGAGCAGTTCTTC.

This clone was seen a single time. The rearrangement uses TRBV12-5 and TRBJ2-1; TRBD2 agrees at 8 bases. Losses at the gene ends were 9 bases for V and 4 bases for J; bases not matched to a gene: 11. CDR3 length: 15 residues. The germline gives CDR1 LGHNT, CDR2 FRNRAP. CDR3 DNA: TGTGCTAGCCGGGGGGGACAAAATTTTTACAATGAGCAGTTCTTC. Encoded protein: CASRGGQNFYNEQFF.

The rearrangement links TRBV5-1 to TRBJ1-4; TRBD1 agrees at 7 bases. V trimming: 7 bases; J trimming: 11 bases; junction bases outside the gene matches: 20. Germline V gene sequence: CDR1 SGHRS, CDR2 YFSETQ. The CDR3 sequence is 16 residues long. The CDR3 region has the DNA TGCGCCAGCTCCCCCAGCTTGTGGGACAGTAGAGAGAAACTGTTTTTT. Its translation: CASSPSLWDSREKLFF.

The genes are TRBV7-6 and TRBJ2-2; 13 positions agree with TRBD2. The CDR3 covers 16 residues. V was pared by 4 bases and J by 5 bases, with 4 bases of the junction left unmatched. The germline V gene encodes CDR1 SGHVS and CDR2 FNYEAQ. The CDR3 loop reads CASSSQTSGGTGELFF. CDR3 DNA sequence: TGTGCCAGCAGCTCCCAGACTAGCGGGGGGACCGGGGAGCTGTTTTTT. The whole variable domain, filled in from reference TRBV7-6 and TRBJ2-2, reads GAGVSQSPRYKVTKRGQDVALRCDPISGHVSLYWYRQALGQGPEFLTYFNYEAQQDKSGLPNDRFSAERPEGSISTLTIQRTEQRDSAMYRCASSSQTSGGTGELFFGEGSRLTVL.

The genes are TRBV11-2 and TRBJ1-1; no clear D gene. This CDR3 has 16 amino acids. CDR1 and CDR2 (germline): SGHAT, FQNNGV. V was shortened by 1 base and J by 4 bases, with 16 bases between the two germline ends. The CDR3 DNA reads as TGTGCCAGCAGCTTAGTAGTCGGACTCAGAGGCACTGAAGCTTTCTTT. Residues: CASSLVVGLRGTEAFF. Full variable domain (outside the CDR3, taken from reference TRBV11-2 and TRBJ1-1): EAGVAQSPRYKIIEKRQSVAFWCNPISGHATLYWYQQILGQGPKLLIQFQNNGVVDDSQLPKDRFSAERLKGVDSTLKIQPAKLEDSAVYLCASSLVVGLRGTEAFFGQGTRLTVV.

CDR3 sequence: CASSPVVGGETQYF. In DNA form, the CDR3 reads TGTGCCAGCTCACCAGTGGTTGGGGGAGAGACCCAGTACTTC. The chain combines TRBV18 with TRBJ2-5; D tentatively fits TRBD1 or TRBD2 (5 bases each). Trimming took 2 bases from V and 4 from J, leaving 11 bases between them. Germline V CDR1 and CDR2: KGHSH, LQKENI. The CDR3 contains 14 residues.

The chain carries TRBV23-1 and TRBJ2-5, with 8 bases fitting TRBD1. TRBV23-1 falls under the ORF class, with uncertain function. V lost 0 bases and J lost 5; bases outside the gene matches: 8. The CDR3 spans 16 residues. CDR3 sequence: CASSQSNRGARETQYF. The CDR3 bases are TGCGCCAGCAGTCAATCGAACAGGGGGGCGAGGGAGACCCAGTACTTC.

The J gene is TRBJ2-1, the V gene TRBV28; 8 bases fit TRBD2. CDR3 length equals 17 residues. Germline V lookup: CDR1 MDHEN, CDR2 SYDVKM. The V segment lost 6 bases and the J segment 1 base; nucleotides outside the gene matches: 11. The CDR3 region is CASRPSGSRPSYNEQFF. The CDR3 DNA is TGTGCCAGCAGACCGAGCGGGAGTCGCCCTTCCTACAATGAGCAGTTCTTC.

The CDR3 sequence: CAWTLGWGAFF. DNA for the CDR3: TGTGCCTGGACCTTGGGTTGGGGAGCTTTCTTT. The chain has TRBV30 and TRBJ1-1; no clear D gene. Germline loops: CDR1 GTSNPN, CDR2 SVGIG (reference sequence). This CDR3 has 11 amino acids. The ends were cut back, 4 bases at V and 10 bases at J, with 13 bases in the middle.

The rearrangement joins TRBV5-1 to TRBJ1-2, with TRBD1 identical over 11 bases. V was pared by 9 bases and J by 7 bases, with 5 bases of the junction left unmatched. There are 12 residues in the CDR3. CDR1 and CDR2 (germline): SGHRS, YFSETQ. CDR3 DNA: TGCGCCACCGGACAGGGGGCTGGTGGCTACACCTTC. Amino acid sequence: CATGQGAGGYTF.

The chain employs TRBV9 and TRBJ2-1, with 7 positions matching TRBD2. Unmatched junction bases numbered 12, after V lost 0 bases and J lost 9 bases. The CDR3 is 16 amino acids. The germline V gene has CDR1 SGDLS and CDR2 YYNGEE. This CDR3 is CASSVEAGRLGGEQFF. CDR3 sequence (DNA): TGTGCCAGCAGCGTAGAGGCCGGGAGGTTGGGGGGTGAGCAGTTCTTC.

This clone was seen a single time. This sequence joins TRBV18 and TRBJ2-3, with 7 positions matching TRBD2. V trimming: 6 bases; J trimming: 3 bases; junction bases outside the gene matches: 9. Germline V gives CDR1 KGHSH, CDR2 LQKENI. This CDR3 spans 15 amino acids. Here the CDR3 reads CASSGSTGGTDTQYF. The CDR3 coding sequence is TGTGCCAGCTCCGGTTCGACGGGAGGTACAGATACGCAGTATTTT.

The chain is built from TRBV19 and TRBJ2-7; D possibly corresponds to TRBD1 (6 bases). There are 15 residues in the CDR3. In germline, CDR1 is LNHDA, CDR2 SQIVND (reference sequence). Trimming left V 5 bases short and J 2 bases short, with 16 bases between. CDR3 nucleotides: TGTGCCAGTAGTGCCCGAGACAGGCGCCCCTACGAGCAGTACTTC. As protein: CASSARDRRPYEQYF.

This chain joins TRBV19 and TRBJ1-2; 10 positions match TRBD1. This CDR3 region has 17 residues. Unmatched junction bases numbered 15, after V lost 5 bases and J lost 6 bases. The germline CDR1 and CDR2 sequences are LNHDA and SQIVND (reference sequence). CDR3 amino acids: CASSDPGTGVAMDGYTF. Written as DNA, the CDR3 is TGTGCCAGTAGTGACCCCGGGACAGGGGTGGCGATGGATGGCTACACCTTC.

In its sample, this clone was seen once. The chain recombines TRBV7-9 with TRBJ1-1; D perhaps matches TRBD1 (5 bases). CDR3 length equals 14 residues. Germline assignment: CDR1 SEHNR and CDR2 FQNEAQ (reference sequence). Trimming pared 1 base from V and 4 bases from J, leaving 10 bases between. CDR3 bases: TGTGCCAGCAGCTTAGATGGCAGGGCCACTGAAGCTTTCTTT. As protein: CASSLDGRATEAFF.